The 20 T cell receptor beta chains listed next were all sequenced from one sample in a study of shared clonotypes between healthy human individuals. The method was immunoSEQ multiplex PCR; TCRdb's version includes in-frame clones alone and lacks a portion of them. The sample lists fewer than 700,000 clones, roughly 95% occurring once. The naive CD8 subset, CD45RO-negative cells positively selected for CCR7, excluded terminally differentiated effector memory CD45RA+ cells. The sample consisted of naive CD8+ T cells sorted from blood. Every receptor here comes from a woman in her 30s in good health.

The chain couples TRBV5-8 to TRBJ1-5; a possible D gene is TRBD1 (5 bases). From germline, CDR1 is SGHTS and CDR2 YDEGEE. The V end lost 4 bases, the J end lost 0 bases, and 11 bases lay between the germline ends. This CDR3 spans 15 amino acids. Here the CDR3 DNA reads TGTGCCAGCAGCACCGGGACCGATAGCAATCAGCCCCAGCATTTT. Residues: CASSTGTDSNQPQHF. Filled out from reference TRBV5-8 and TRBJ1-5, the complete variable domain reads EAGVTQSPTHLIKTRGQQATLRCSPISGHTSVYWYQQALGLGLQFLLWYDEGEERNRGNFPPRFSGRQFPNYSSELNVNALELEDSALYLCASSTGTDSNQPQHFGDGTRLSIL.

V gene TRBV4-2 combines with J gene TRBJ2-7, with D unclear. Trimming pared 0 bases from V and 1 base from J, leaving 10 bases between. The CDR3 is made up of 15 amino acids. The V gene's germline CDR1 is LGHNA and CDR2 YNFKEQ. DNA for the CDR3: TGTGCCAGCAGCCAAGATTACCCGCCATCCTACGAGCAGTACTTC. It yields the protein CASSQDYPPSYEQYF.

The J gene is TRBJ2-3, the V gene TRBV7-3; 7 bases match TRBD2. This CDR3 is built from 17 residues. Germline V gives CDR1 SGHTA, CDR2 FQGTGA. With 5 bases clipped from V and 2 bases from J, the junction kept 13 bases outside the gene matches. The CDR3 loop is CASSPGETGGPTDTQYF. The CDR3 DNA reads as TGTGCCAGCAGCCCCGGGGAGACGGGAGGCCCCACAGATACGCAGTATTTT.

V usage is TRBV27 and J usage is TRBJ2-7; TRBD2 matches 11 bases. Germline V CDR1 and CDR2: MNHEY, SMNVEV (reference sequence). The trim removed 2 bases at V and 3 bases at J, leaving 3 bases unmatched. CDR3 length: 15 amino acids. This CDR3 reads CASSLMTSGIYEQYF. As DNA, the CDR3 is TGTGCCAGCAGTTTAATGACTAGCGGGATCTACGAGCAGTACTTC.

The V call is TRBV2, the J call TRBJ2-3, with TRBD1 matching 8 bases. Germline CDR1 SNHLY, CDR2 FYNNEI. The CDR3 sequence is 16 residues long. V gave up 7 bases and J gave up 2 bases; unmatched junction bases: 11. The CDR3: CASNTDRAIHTDTQYF. As DNA, the CDR3 is TGTGCCAGCAACACGGACAGGGCGATCCACACAGATACGCAGTATTTT.

This rearrangement joins TRBV7-9 to TRBJ2-1; D ambiguous. V dropped 1 base and J dropped 4 bases, with 5 bases sitting between them. CDR1 and CDR2 (germline): SEHNR, FQNEAQ (reference sequence). The CDR3 spans 13 residues. The CDR3 is CASSLGLYNEQFF. The DNA of the CDR3 is TGTGCCAGCAGCTTAGGACTGTACAATGAGCAGTTCTTC.

V and J are TRBV4-2 and TRBJ2-7; 10 bases match TRBD2. The length of the CDR3 is 16 residues. With 3 bases clipped from V and 6 bases from J, the junction kept 11 bases outside the gene matches. The germline V gene encodes CDR1 LGHNA and CDR2 YNFKEQ. CDR3 sequence (DNA): TGTGCCAGCAGCCAGGACCCCGGGACTAGCGCTTTCGAGCAGTACTTC. Amino acids: CASSQDPGTSAFEQYF.

This chain links TRBV10-2 with TRBJ2-7; D uncertain. Germline V gene data show CDR1 as WSHSY and CDR2 as SAAADI. Trimming shortened V by 0 bases and J by 7 bases, and 7 bases separated the two germline ends. This CDR3 is 12 amino acids long. The CDR3 nucleotides read TGCGCCAGCAGTGAGTCGAGTTGGGAGCAGTACTTC. Translation: CASSESSWEQYF.

V gene TRBV10-1 combines with J gene TRBJ2-2; the D gene is possibly TRBD2 (5 bases). The CDR3 totals 15 residues. The ends were cut back, 9 bases at V and 5 bases at J, with 19 bases in the middle. Germline V gene lookup returns CDR1 WNHNN and CDR2 SYGVQD (reference sequence). The DNA of the CDR3 is TGCGCCAGAACCACGGGGTTTTGGCGGACCGGGGAGCTGTTTTTT. Translating it yields CARTTGFWRTGELFF.

This chain connects TRBV2 to TRBJ2-7; D possibly corresponds to TRBD2 (5 bases). The CDR3 is 12 amino acids. CDR1 is SNHLY, CDR2 FYNNEI, per germline. V was shortened by 7 bases and J by 4 bases, with 11 bases between the two germline ends. The CDR3 reads CASIEGRYEQYF. CDR3 in DNA: TGTGCCAGCATCGAGGGAAGGTACGAGCAGTACTTC. Full variable domain (outside the CDR3, taken from reference TRBV2 and TRBJ2-7): EPEVTQTPSHQVTQMGQEVILRCVPISNHLYFYWYRQILGQKVEFLVSFYNNEISEKSEIFDDQFSVERPDGSNFTLKIRSTKLEDSAMYFCASIEGRYEQYFGPGTRLTVT.

This chain joins TRBV19 and TRBJ2-2, with 9 bases matching TRBD2. Germline V gives CDR1 LNHDA, CDR2 SQIVND (reference sequence). There are 15 residues in the CDR3. With 7 bases clipped from V and 5 bases from J, the junction kept 8 bases outside the gene matches. CDR3 region: CASILIAGDTGELFF. The CDR3 DNA sequence: TGTGCCAGTATTCTAATAGCGGGAGATACCGGGGAGCTGTTTTTT.

This clone was recorded only once. The gene calls are TRBV7-9 and TRBJ2-1; 11 bases line up with TRBD2. CDR3 length equals 16 residues. Per germline, CDR1 SEHNR and CDR2 FQNEAQ (reference sequence). With 6 bases clipped from V and 6 bases from J, the junction kept 10 bases outside the gene matches. CDR3: CASRPQLAGGGNEQFF. In DNA form, the CDR3 reads TGTGCCAGCAGACCTCAGCTAGCGGGAGGTGGCAATGAGCAGTTCTTC.

This clone was detected only once. The chain uses TRBV11-2 and TRBJ2-7, with 7 bases aligning to TRBD2. This CDR3 is built from 14 residues. V lost 3 bases to trimming and J lost 3 bases; unmatched junction nucleotides: 5. In germline, CDR1 is SGHAT, CDR2 FQNNGV. CDR3 DNA sequence: TGTGCCAGCAGCTTTTCCCCGGGGGGCTACGAGCAGTACTTC. This gives the protein CASSFSPGGYEQYF.

V is TRBV28 and J is TRBJ2-3; D ambiguous. CDR3 size: 15 residues. Germline V gene lookup returns CDR1 MDHEN and CDR2 SYDVKM. V was trimmed by 3 bases and J by 2 bases, leaving 12 bases between them. For the CDR3, the DNA is TGTGCCAGCAGTTTGCATATCGAGTCCACAGATACGCAGTATTTT. Translation gives CASSLHIESTDTQYF.

This chain connects TRBV5-6 to TRBJ2-1; 7 bases align to TRBD1. V shed 2 bases, J shed 3 bases, and the junction held 5 bases outside the gene matches. The CDR3 runs to 15 residues. Germline CDR1 is SGHDT and CDR2 is YYEEEE. This chain's CDR3 is CASSLGGQDYNEQFF. In DNA form, the CDR3 reads TGTGCCAGCAGCTTAGGCGGACAGGACTACAATGAGCAGTTCTTC.

This clone appeared a single time. The CDR3 spells CASSQDWTSGNEQYF. CDR3 bases: TGTGCCAGCAGCCAAGATTGGACTAGCGGGAACGAGCAGTACTTC. V gene TRBV4-2 combines with J gene TRBJ2-7, with 12 bases identical to TRBD2. V dropped 0 bases and J dropped 5; count of bases not matched to a gene: 2. CDR1 LGHNA and CDR2 YNFKEQ come from the germline V gene. CDR3 length: 15 amino acids.

The chain is built from TRBV19 and TRBJ2-7; D may match TRBD1 or TRBD2 (5 bases each). CDR1 is LNHDA, CDR2 SQIVND, per germline (reference sequence). This CDR3 is built from 14 residues. Trimming stripped 5 bases from V and 2 bases from J, with 13 bases between. CDR3 residues: CASSGSGSPYEQYF. CDR3 DNA sequence: TGTGCCAGTAGTGGGTCAGGGAGTCCCTACGAGCAGTACTTC.

The chain employs TRBV9 and TRBJ2-7, with 7 bases matching TRBD1. The CDR3 loop spans 14 amino acids. Germline CDR1 reads SGDLS; CDR2 reads YYNGEE. Germline trimming cut 4 bases from V and 2 bases from J; bases unmatched to any gene: 6. Here the CDR3 reads CASSPGQITYEQYF. The CDR3 DNA follows: TGTGCCAGCAGCCCGGGACAGATTACCTACGAGCAGTACTTC.

The chain joins TRBV2 to TRBJ2-3; D might be TRBD2 (6 bases). Trimming removed 7 bases at V and 4 bases at J, with 21 bases between. The germline V gene encodes CDR1 SNHLY and CDR2 FYNNEI. The length of the CDR3 is 16 residues. This CDR3 reads CASTGSGGIRSDTQYF. For the CDR3, the DNA is TGTGCCAGCACGGGGTCGGGCGGGATTCGCTCAGATACGCAGTATTTT.

The J gene is TRBJ2-1, the V gene TRBV2; TRBD1 aligns across 8 bases. Germline loops: CDR1 SNHLY, CDR2 FYNNEI. V trimming: 6 bases; J trimming: 0 bases; junction bases outside the gene matches: 4. This CDR3 has 15 residues. CDR3 sequence (DNA): TGTGCCAGCAGAAACAGGGGGAGCTCCTACAATGAGCAGTTCTTC. Translation: CASRNRGSSYNEQFF.